Each of the 29 T cell receptor beta chains below was sequenced from the same sample in a study of early T cells in non-severe SARS-CoV-2 infection. TCRdb recomputed calls from the 5' RACE reads with MiXCR, one row per CDR3 protein. The sample records more than 55,000 distinct CDR3 sequences, roughly 13% being singletons. The source material was whole blood. These receptors all come from an adult who was a healthcare worker with PCR-confirmed SARS-CoV-2 infection or an uninfected control (not recorded which).

The rearrangement links TRBV5-4 to TRBJ2-6, with 11 bases lining up with TRBD2. The CDR3 extends over 18 amino acids. Germline values: CDR1 SGHNT, CDR2 YYREEE (reference sequence). V was pared by 3 bases and J by 0 bases, with 5 bases of the junction left unmatched. This chain's CDR3 is CASSSSGGRSSGANVLTF. CDR3 in DNA: TGTGCCAGCAGCTCTAGCGGGGGGCGATCCTCTGGGGCCAACGTCCTGACTTTC.

This clonotype was detected many times. The chain has TRBV10-3 and TRBJ2-7; perhaps TRBD2 as D (7 bases). Per germline, CDR1 ENHRY and CDR2 SYGVKD. The CDR3 has 16 residues. With 3 bases removed from V and 2 bases from J, the gap between germline ends came to 17 bases. Here the CDR3 reads CAISDAGGGPTYEQYF. In DNA, the CDR3 is TGTGCCATCAGTGATGCTGGGGGGGGGCCAACCTACGAGCAGTACTTC.

This clonotype was observed many times. The rearrangement uses TRBV4-2 and TRBJ2-7; TRBD1 might be the D (6 bases). This CDR3 is built from 15 residues. The V and J ends lost 4 bases and 5 bases respectively, with 18 bases between them. Per germline, CDR1 LGHNA and CDR2 YNFKEQ. The CDR3 reads CASSLRGGQGDEQYF. The CDR3 DNA reads as TGTGCCAGCAGCCTCAGAGGGGGTCAAGGTGACGAGCAGTACTTC.

This chain uses TRBV4-3 with TRBJ2-1; unclear D gene. Per the germline V gene, CDR1 is LGHNA and CDR2 is YSLEER. The CDR3 runs to 15 residues. Trimming took off 0 bases at V and 2 bases at J, with 8 bases between the two ends. The DNA for the CDR3 is TGCGCCAGCAGCCAAGATCCCACGGCCTACAATGAGCAGTTCTTC. It codes for CASSQDPTAYNEQFF.

This clonotype has ten or more counts. The chain is built from TRBV7-3 and TRBJ1-3; D perhaps matches TRBD1 (5 bases). Trimming removed 1 base from V and 0 bases from J, with 13 bases in between. This CDR3 has 17 residues. Germline loops: CDR1 SGHTA, CDR2 FQGTGA. CDR3 coding DNA: TGTGCCAGCAGCTTAAAAGGGGTTAGCGGCTCTGGAAACACCATATATTTT. The encoded protein is CASSLKGVSGSGNTIYF.

This clonotype was seen a handful of times. J is TRBJ1-4 and V is TRBV20-1; the match to TRBD1 covers 7 bases. The V and J ends lost 5 bases and 6 bases, in that order; junction bases with no gene match: 12. This CDR3 has 15 amino acids. Germline V CDR1 and CDR2: DFQATT, SNEGSKA (reference sequence). The DNA of the CDR3 is TGCAGTGCTTCCAACAGGGGCCGGAATGATGAAAAACTGTTTTTT. Amino acids: CSASNRGRNDEKLFF.

The sample holds a few counts of this clonotype. CDR3 coding DNA: TGTGCCAGCAGCGGCCGGGACAGGGCCTACGAGCAGTACTTC. This sequence encodes CASSGRDRAYEQYF. This chain links TRBV7-9 with TRBJ2-7; 9 nucleotides line up with TRBD1. Germline V CDR1 and CDR2: SEHNR, FQNEAQ (reference sequence). The CDR3 extends over 14 amino acids. Losses at the gene ends were 5 bases for V and 2 bases for J; bases not matched to a gene: 4.

This clonotype was seen repeatedly, ten times or more. V and J are TRBV11-2 and TRBJ2-2; maybe TRBD2 (5 bases). The V end lost 1 base, the J end lost 4 bases, and 7 bases lay between the germline ends. Looked up from germline, CDR1 is SGHAT and CDR2 is FQNNGV. The CDR3 has 14 amino acids. The DNA of the CDR3 is TGTGCCAGCAGCTTAGTGAGGGCCACCGGGGAGCTGTTTTTT. The encoded protein is CASSLVRATGELFF.

The rearrangement joins TRBV20-1 to TRBJ2-3, with 7 bases identical to TRBD2. J lost 2 bases, V lost 0 bases, and 8 bases had no gene match. The CDR3 length is 16 residues. Germline CDR1 reads DFQATT; CDR2 reads SNEGSKA (reference sequence). In nucleotides, the CDR3 is TGCAGTGCTAGAGATCAAAGAGCGGGGCCCACAGATACGCAGTATTTT. Translated: CSARDQRAGPTDTQYF.

This clonotype was observed at least ten times. This chain joins TRBV30 and TRBJ1-6; 7 positions agree with TRBD1. Germline V gene sequence: CDR1 GTSNPN, CDR2 SVGIG (reference sequence). CDR3 length: 13 amino acids. The V and J ends lost 6 bases and 7 bases, in that order; junction bases with no gene match: 6. The CDR3 here is CACDRAGNSPLHF. In DNA form, the CDR3 reads TGTGCCTGCGACAGGGCGGGCAATTCACCCCTCCACTTT.

Points on this clonotype: A read error may account for a junction end that differs from germline. The CDR3 DNA reads TGTGCCAGCAGCCCGTATCGCCCGGGACAGGGGTCTTCTGGGGCCAACGTCCTGATTTTC. Translated, it gives CASSPYRPGQGSSGANVLIF. The genes are TRBV7-2 and TRBJ2-6; TRBD1 aligns across 10 bases. The CDR3 is made up of 20 amino acids. The V gene's germline CDR1 is SGHTA and CDR2 FQGNSA.

The chain combines TRBV11-2 with TRBJ2-2; possibly TRBD2 for D (7 bases). Germline V lookup: CDR1 SGHAT, CDR2 FQNNGV. The CDR3 consists of 16 residues. V was clipped by 8 bases and J by 3 bases, with 19 bases between them. CDR3 residues: CASLAGAPRYTGELFF. The CDR3 nucleotides read TGTGCCAGCTTGGCGGGGGCCCCGCGGTACACCGGGGAGCTGTTTTTT.

V usage is TRBV27 and J usage is TRBJ1-5; TRBD1 might be the D (5 bases). Germline V gives CDR1 MNHEY, CDR2 SMNVEV (reference sequence). The ends were cut back, 0 bases at V and 6 bases at J, with 15 bases in the middle. This CDR3 has 16 residues. This CDR3 is CASSLSPQDWSQPQHF. For the CDR3, the DNA is TGTGCCAGCAGTTTATCCCCACAGGATTGGAGTCAGCCCCAGCATTTT.

This clonotype was detected ten times or more. At one boundary the junction diverges from the germline segment, which might be a read error. The chain joins TRBV29-1 to TRBJ2-1; D remains unclear. The CDR3 covers 8 residues. Germline values: CDR1 SQVTM, CDR2 ANQGSEA. CDR3 DNA: TGCAGCGTTGAAGATGGAACCTTC. Its translation: CSVEDGTF.

This clonotype was found many times. V usage is TRBV20-1 and J usage is TRBJ2-3, with no clear D. Germline loops: CDR1 DFQATT, CDR2 SNEGSKA (reference sequence). V dropped 5 bases and J dropped 6 bases, with 12 bases sitting between them. The CDR3 totals 12 residues. CDR3 region: CSARPSLDTQYF. In nucleotides, the CDR3 is TGCAGTGCTCGGCCGAGTTTGGATACGCAGTATTTT.

This clonotype has ten or more counts. CDR3 sequence reads: CASSDRGYGYTF. CDR3 nucleotide sequence: TGTGCCAGCAGTGACAGGGGTTATGGCTACACCTTC. This chain links TRBV2 with TRBJ1-2; maybe TRBD1 (6 bases). V was shortened by 3 bases and J by 5 bases, with 7 bases between the two germline ends. CDR3 length equals 12 residues. CDR1 is SNHLY, CDR2 FYNNEI, per germline.

This clonotype was detected ten times or more. This chain uses TRBV5-5 with TRBJ2-7; D unclear. Germline V lookup: CDR1 SGHKS, CDR2 YYEKEE (reference sequence). V lost 1 base to trimming and J lost 4 bases, with 12 bases between them. The CDR3 has 14 amino acids. The chain's CDR3 is CASSLTWREYEQYF. The CDR3 nucleotides read TGTGCCAGCAGCTTGACCTGGAGAGAGTACGAGCAGTACTTC.

This clonotype was seen more than once but under ten times. This chain links TRBV18 with TRBJ2-7, with D possibly called TRBD1 or TRBD2 (5 bases each). V was pared by 6 bases and J by 1 base, with 13 bases between. Germline CDR1 and CDR2: KGHSH and LQKENI. This CDR3 has 14 amino acids. CDR3 sequence: CASSPGRTSYEQYF. CDR3 nucleotides: TGTGCCAGCTCTCCGGGACGGACTTCCTACGAGCAGTACTTC.

The table lists this clonotype with many counts. This chain joins TRBV6-6 and TRBJ2-5; D unclear. This CDR3 region has 14 residues. The germline V and J ends were trimmed by 5 bases and 4 bases, with 14 bases remaining between them. Germline V gene sequence: CDR1 MNHNY, CDR2 SVGAGI (reference sequence). The CDR3 loop is CASSLLSAAETQYF. CDR3 DNA sequence: TGTGCCAGCAGTCTCCTGAGCGCAGCAGAGACCCAGTACTTC.

Here the CDR3 reads CAREGPLAYEQYF. The CDR3 nucleotides read TGCGCCAGGGAGGGGCCGCTGGCCTACGAGCAGTACTTC. The J gene is TRBJ2-7, the V gene TRBV10-1; D perhaps matches TRBD2 (6 bases). The CDR3 has 13 amino acids. V was clipped by 9 bases and J by 2 bases, with 14 bases between them. Germline CDR1 and CDR2: WNHNN and SYGVQD (reference sequence).

The sample holds a few counts of this clonotype. V gene TRBV7-2 combines with J gene TRBJ2-5; D is ambiguous. Germline assignment: CDR1 SGHTA and CDR2 FQGNSA. The germline V and J ends were trimmed by 2 bases and 5 bases, with 9 bases remaining between them. This CDR3 region has 13 residues. CDR3 region: CASSLRSMETQYF. Here the CDR3 DNA reads TGTGCCAGCAGCTTACGTTCAATGGAGACCCAGTACTTC.

This clonotype was seen a handful of times. The chain recombines TRBV10-3 with TRBJ1-5; D is ambiguous. The CDR3 has 12 residues. Trimming shortened V by 4 bases and J by 4 bases, and 5 bases separated the two germline ends. Germline V gene sequence: CDR1 ENHRY, CDR2 SYGVKD. CDR3 loop: CAISGANQPQHF. CDR3 bases: TGTGCCATCAGTGGGGCTAATCAGCCCCAGCATTTT.

This clonotype was seen repeatedly, ten times or more. The CDR3 reads CASSRDTNYGYTF. CDR3 bases: TGTGCCAGCAGCCGGGACACTAACTATGGCTACACCTTC. The chain combines TRBV7-2 with TRBJ1-2, with TRBD1 as a possible D gene (6 bases). There are 13 residues in the CDR3. The ends were cut back, 5 bases at V and 0 bases at J, with 7 bases in the middle. Germline values: CDR1 SGHTA, CDR2 FQGNSA.

This clonotype has a handful of counts. The chain employs TRBV6-5 and TRBJ2-5; 10 bases are a match to TRBD2. Germline trimming cut 2 bases from V and 4 bases from J; bases unmatched to any gene: 4. This CDR3 contains 15 residues. Germline values: CDR1 MNHEY, CDR2 SVGAGI. CDR3 residues: CASSYRLAGVETQYF. CDR3 DNA sequence: TGTGCCAGCAGTTACAGGCTAGCGGGGGTAGAGACCCAGTACTTC.

Ten or more counts support this clonotype. The genes are TRBV27 and TRBJ2-7; TRBD2 might be the D (6 bases). Germline V gene sequence: CDR1 MNHEY, CDR2 SMNVEV (reference sequence). V lost 2 bases and J lost 5, with 16 bases in between. The CDR3 spans 15 residues. The CDR3 loop reads CASSLARPGADEQYF. CDR3 sequence (DNA): TGTGCCAGCAGTTTAGCTAGGCCGGGAGCCGACGAGCAGTACTTC.

This clonotype has a count of ten or more. The chain couples TRBV29-1 to TRBJ2-3; no reliable D call. V was shortened by 4 bases and J by 3 bases, with 11 bases between the two germline ends. In germline, CDR1 is SQVTM, CDR2 ANQGSEA. The CDR3 totals 13 residues. The CDR3 region has the DNA TGCAGCGTTGCTCGCCGCTCGACAGATACGCAGTATTTT. This translates into CSVARRSTDTQYF.

In its sample, this clonotype was seen many times. The J gene is TRBJ2-1, the V gene TRBV19; 11 bases match TRBD2. The CDR3 loop spans 16 amino acids. Germline V lookup: CDR1 LNHDA, CDR2 SQIVND (reference sequence). V was pared by 6 bases and J by 3 bases, with 7 bases of the junction left unmatched. The CDR3 protein is CASRTTSGGLYNEQFF. The CDR3, as DNA: TGTGCCAGTAGGACTACTAGCGGGGGACTCTACAATGAGCAGTTCTTC.

In its sample, this clonotype was seen many times. The chain is built from TRBV18 and TRBJ2-1; D perhaps matches TRBD1 (6 bases). The CDR3 spans 18 residues. Germline V gives CDR1 KGHSH, CDR2 LQKENI. V lost 0 bases and J lost 3, with 18 bases in between. The CDR3 DNA reads as TGTGCCAGCTCACCACCCCGCGACAGGCACCAAGTCTACAATGAGCAGTTCTTC. Amino acid sequence: CASSPPRDRHQVYNEQFF.

This clonotype was counted at least ten times. The CDR3 DNA sequence: TGCAGTGCTAGGGAGACAGGGTACTATGGCTACACCTTC. It is translated as CSARETGYYGYTF. The J gene is TRBJ1-2, the V gene TRBV20-1, with 7 bases fitting TRBD1. With 3 bases clipped from V and 3 bases from J, the junction kept 4 bases outside the gene matches. The CDR3 consists of 13 residues. The germline V gene encodes CDR1 DFQATT and CDR2 SNEGSKA (reference sequence).